Here is one T cell receptor (beta chain) with its context. The antigen is undetermined. Germline V CDR1 and CDR2: SGHTA, FQGNSA. The germline V and J ends were trimmed by 1 base and 1 base, with 13 bases remaining between them. The length of the CDR3 is 16 residues. The data originate from a study of T cells in localized non-small cell lung cancer. Libraries were prepared by immunoSEQ multiplex PCR; TCRdb keeps only in-frame clonotypes and omits some of them. The sample has some 19,000 clones, around nine tenths seen once. Whole-study findings and limits: Sequencing, confined to only one tumor region, leaves heterogeneity possible.

The origin of this receptor is a male donor at least 60 years old with stage I squamous cell lung carcinoma. Material: peripheral blood, obtained before any cancer treatment. V gene TRBV7-2 combines with J gene TRBJ1-1, with D unclear. CDR3: CASSLESGVGNTEAFF. The CDR3 coding sequence is TGTGCCAGCAGCTTAGAGTCCGGGGTGGGGAACACTGAAGCTTTCTTT.